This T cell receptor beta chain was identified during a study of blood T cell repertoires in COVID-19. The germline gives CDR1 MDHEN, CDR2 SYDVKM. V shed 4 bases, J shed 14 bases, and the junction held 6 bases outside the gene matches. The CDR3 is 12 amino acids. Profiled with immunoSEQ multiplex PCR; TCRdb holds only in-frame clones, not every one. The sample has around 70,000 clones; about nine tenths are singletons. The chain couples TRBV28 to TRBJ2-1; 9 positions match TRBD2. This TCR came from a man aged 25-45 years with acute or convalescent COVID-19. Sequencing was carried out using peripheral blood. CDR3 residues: CASSSLAGVEFF. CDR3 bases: TGTGCCAGCAGTTCTTTAGCGGGAGTTGAGTTCTTC.